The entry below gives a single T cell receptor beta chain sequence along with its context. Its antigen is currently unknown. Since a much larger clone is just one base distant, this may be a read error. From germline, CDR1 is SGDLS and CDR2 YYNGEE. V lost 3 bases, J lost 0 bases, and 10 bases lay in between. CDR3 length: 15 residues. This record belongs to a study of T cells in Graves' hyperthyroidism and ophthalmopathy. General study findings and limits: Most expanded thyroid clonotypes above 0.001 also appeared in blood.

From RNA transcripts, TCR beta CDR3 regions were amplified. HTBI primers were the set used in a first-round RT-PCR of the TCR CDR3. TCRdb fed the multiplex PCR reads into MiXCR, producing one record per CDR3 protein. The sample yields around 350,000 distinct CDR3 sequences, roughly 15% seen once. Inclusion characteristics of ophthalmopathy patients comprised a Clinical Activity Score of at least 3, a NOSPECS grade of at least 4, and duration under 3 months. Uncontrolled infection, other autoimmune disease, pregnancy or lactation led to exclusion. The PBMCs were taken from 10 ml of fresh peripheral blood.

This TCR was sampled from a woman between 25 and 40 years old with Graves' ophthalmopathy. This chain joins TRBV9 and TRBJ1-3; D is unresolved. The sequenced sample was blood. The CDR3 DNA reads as TGTGCCAGCAGCGAAATCCCGGGCTCTGGAAACACCATATATTTT. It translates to CASSEIPGSGNTIYF. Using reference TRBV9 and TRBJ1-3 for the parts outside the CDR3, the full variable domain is DSGVTQTPKHLITATGQRVTLRCSPRSGDLSVYWYQQSLDQGLQFLIQYYNGEERAKGNILERFSAQQFPDLHSELNLSSLELGDSALYFCASSEIPGSGNTIYFGEGSWLTVV.